The 6 T cell receptor beta chains presented below share a single source sample, sequenced in a study of T cell repertoires in cytomegalovirus infection. Each CDR3 protein gets one entry after TCRdb re-called the reads with MiXCR. This sample carries fewer than 350,000 distinct CDR3 sequences, over 7.5% of them seen once, and the ten largest clones take roughly 4%. The sample consisted of PBMCs. All receptors come from a human donor in good health (CMV status not recorded). Some clones in this sample may be carry-over from other donors' samples.

This clonotype was seen repeatedly, ten times or more. The CDR3 DNA reads as TGTGCCAGCAGCTCAACATCTCAGGGGCCTGTAACCTACGAGCAGTACTTC. Residues: CASSSTSQGPVTYEQYF. The chain has TRBV7-8 and TRBJ2-7; TRBD1 is a possible D gene (6 bases). Looked up from germline, CDR1 is SGHVS and CDR2 is FQNEAQ. Trimming removed 4 bases at V and 2 bases at J, with 21 bases between. This CDR3 is built from 17 residues.

This clonotype was observed many times. The rearrangement links TRBV6-2 or TRBV6-3 to TRBJ2-2, with 7 bases identical to TRBD2. CDR1 and CDR2 (germline): MNHEY, SVGEGT. The CDR3 extends over 17 amino acids. The V and J ends lost 0 bases and 5 bases, in that order; junction bases with no gene match: 9. As DNA, the CDR3 is TGTGCCAGCAGTTACTCGACTGGCGGGAGTTGGACCGGGGAGCTGTTTTTT. It codes for CASSYSTGGSWTGELFF.

This clonotype was recorded a few times. The chain uses TRBV19 and TRBJ1-6; D not resolved. The V end was cut by 7 bases, the J end by 7 bases, with 5 bases between. Germline V gene lookup returns CDR1 LNHDA and CDR2 SQIVND (reference sequence). This CDR3 has 11 residues. The CDR3 nucleotides are TGTGCCAGTAACACGAATTCACCCCTCCACTTT. Its protein product is CASNTNSPLHF.

This clonotype occurred many times. The chain uses TRBV14 and TRBJ1-1; D gene uncertain. The V end was cut by 3 bases, the J end by 0 bases, with 8 bases between. Germline CDR1 is SGHDN and CDR2 is FVKESK. The CDR3 loop spans 14 amino acids. The CDR3 reads CASSHLILNTEAFF. The CDR3 nucleotides read TGTGCCAGCAGCCACCTAATCCTGAACACTGAAGCTTTCTTT.

This clonotype was recorded many times. This chain uses TRBV7-2 with TRBJ2-5; 8 bases fit TRBD2. This CDR3 spans 15 amino acids. With V trimmed by 4 bases and J by 9 bases, 13 bases remained unmatched. In germline, CDR1 is SGHTA, CDR2 FQGNSA. The CDR3 spells CASSSLTSAGAAQYF. The CDR3, as DNA: TGTGCCAGCAGCTCCTTGACTAGCGCCGGGGCGGCCCAGTACTTC.

This clonotype was seen many times. This sequence joins TRBV7-2 and TRBJ1-2; possibly TRBD1 for D (5 bases). CDR1 and CDR2 (germline): SGHTA, FQGNSA. The CDR3 spans 13 residues. The ends were cut back, 2 bases at V and 6 bases at J, with 10 bases in the middle. The CDR3 DNA is TGTGCCAGCAGCTTACGTCCGACAGATGGCTACACCTTC. Translation gives CASSLRPTDGYTF.